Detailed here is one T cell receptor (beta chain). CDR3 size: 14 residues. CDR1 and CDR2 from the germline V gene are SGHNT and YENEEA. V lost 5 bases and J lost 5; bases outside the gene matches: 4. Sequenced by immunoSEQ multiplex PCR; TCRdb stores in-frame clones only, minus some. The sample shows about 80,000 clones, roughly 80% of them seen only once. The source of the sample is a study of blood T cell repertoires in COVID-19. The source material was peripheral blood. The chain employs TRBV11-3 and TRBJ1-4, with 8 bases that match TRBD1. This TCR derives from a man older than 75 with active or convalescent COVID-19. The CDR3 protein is CASSRGQANEKLFF. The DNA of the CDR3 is TGTGCCAGCAGCCGGGGACAGGCGAATGAAAAACTGTTTTTT.